This entry lists 23 T cell receptor beta chains sequenced from one sample in a study of cytomegalovirus exposure and HLA in healthy donors. Amplification used 60 Vbeta primers and 13 Jbeta primers. Sequenced by immunoSEQ multiplex PCR; TCRdb stores in-frame clones only, minus some. The sample has 150,000 to 200,000 clones, approximately 65% seen once. Sequencing used PBMCs. Source of these receptors: a man aged 40-49 years in good health and CMV-seronegative.

V and J are TRBV6-1 and TRBJ1-5; D is ambiguous. The ends were cut back, 6 bases at V and 4 bases at J, with 4 bases in the middle. The CDR3 contains 11 residues. Germline V gene sequence: CDR1 MNHNS, CDR2 SASEGT. CDR3 sequence reads: CASSFNQPQHF. The CDR3 DNA is TGTGCCAGCAGCTTTAATCAGCCCCAGCATTTT.

The chain recombines TRBV6-1 with TRBJ2-2, with TRBD1 matching 8 bases. Trimming cost V 3 bases and J 4 bases; bases outside gene matches: 1. Germline CDR1 and CDR2: MNHNS and SASEGT. This CDR3 has 14 residues. CDR3 sequence: CASSDTGGTGELFF. CDR3 bases: TGTGCCAGCAGTGATACAGGGGGCACCGGGGAGCTGTTTTTT.

This clone was detected only a few times. The chain couples TRBV9 to TRBJ2-5, with TRBD2 matching over 8 bases. The germline gives CDR1 SGDLS, CDR2 YYNGEE. The CDR3 has 15 residues. Trimming at V came to 2 bases and at J to 2 bases, leaving 5 bases not matched to a gene. The CDR3 DNA sequence: TGTGCCAGCAGCGTCGCCGAGCGGGAGCAAGAGACCCAGTACTTC. It codes for CASSVAEREQETQYF.

Comments on this clone: Other DNA sequences from this sample encode an identical CDR3 as well. CDR3 coding DNA: TGTGCCAGTAGCACAGGGGGGGCCACTGAAGCTTTCTTT. Translating gives CASSTGGATEAFF. The chain recombines TRBV5-6 with TRBJ1-1; TRBD1 aligns across 8 bases. Per germline, CDR1 SGHDT and CDR2 YYEEEE. There are 13 residues in the CDR3. V gave up 8 bases and J gave up 4 bases; unmatched junction bases: 7. The full variable domain, in which reference TRBV5-6 and TRBJ1-1 provide the parts outside the CDR3, is DAGVTQSPTHLIKTRGQQVTLRCSPKSGHDTVSWYQQALGQGPQFIFQYYEEEERQRGNFPDRFSGHQFPNYSSELNVNALLLGDSALYLCASSTGGATEAFFGQGTRLTVV.

V is TRBV28 and J is TRBJ1-1; 9 positions match TRBD1. The CDR3 length is 16 residues. Trimming removed 4 bases from V and 6 bases from J; junction bases left unmatched: 12. Germline CDR1 MDHEN, CDR2 SYDVKM. CDR3 bases: TGTGCCAGCAGTTCCCCCCAAGACAGGGGGGACGCTGAAGCTTTCTTT. This codes for CASSSPQDRGDAEAFF. The variable domain in full, with the rest retrieved from reference TRBV28 and TRBJ1-1, is DVKVTQSSRYLVKRTGEKVFLECVQDMDHENMFWYRQDPGLGLRLIYFSYDVKMKEKGDIPEGYSVSREKKERFSLILESASTNQTSMYLCASSSPQDRGDAEAFFGQGTRLTVV.

This chain connects TRBV6-4 to TRBJ2-1; no reliable D call. CDR1 is MRHNA, CDR2 SNTAGT, per germline. The CDR3 contains 15 residues. The ends were cut back, 2 bases at V and 2 bases at J, with 10 bases in the middle. The CDR3 protein is CASSDELGTYNEQFF. The CDR3 region has the DNA TGTGCCAGCAGTGACGAGCTAGGAACCTACAATGAGCAGTTCTTC.

The chain joins TRBV7-8 to TRBJ2-5; 12 bases line up with TRBD1. Germline V gives CDR1 SGHVS, CDR2 FQNEAQ. With V trimmed by 5 bases and J by 5 bases, 15 bases remained unmatched. This CDR3 has 18 amino acids. CDR3 region: CASSRTGTGGLAGETQYF. CDR3 coding DNA: TGTGCCAGCAGCAGAACCGGGACAGGGGGCTTGGCTGGGGAGACCCAGTACTTC.

A few counts support this clone. This chain links TRBV30 with TRBJ1-1, with D maybe TRBD1 (6 bases). This CDR3 has 14 residues. Germline V lookup: CDR1 GTSNPN, CDR2 SVGIG (reference sequence). Trimming removed 5 bases from V and 2 bases from J, with 15 bases in between. The CDR3 loop is CAWVDPDRNTEAFF. CDR3 nucleotides: TGTGCCTGGGTAGACCCGGACAGAAACACTGAAGCTTTCTTT.

For this clone: This specimen includes other DNA sequences encoding the same CDR3. The CDR3 bases are TGTGCCAGCAGCCTAGGACTAGCGGGAGGGACCGGGGAGCTGTTTTTT. Its translation is CASSLGLAGGTGELFF. The chain recombines TRBV7-3 with TRBJ2-2; 15 nucleotides agree with TRBD2. The length of the CDR3 is 16 residues. Germline assignment: CDR1 SGHTA and CDR2 FQGTGA. The trim removed 5 bases at V and 5 bases at J, leaving 3 bases unmatched. Based on the CDR3 plus reference TRBV7-3 and TRBJ2-2, the full variable domain is GAGVSQTPSNKVTEKGKYVELRCDPISGHTALYWYRQSLGQGPEFLIYFQGTGAADDSGLPNDRFFAVRPEGSVSTLKIQRTERGDSAVYLCASSLGLAGGTGELFFGEGSRLTVL.

Notes on this clone: The sample carries other DNA sequences with the same CDR3. The chain links TRBV5-8 to TRBJ2-3; 8 nucleotides line up with TRBD2. The CDR3 extends over 16 amino acids. Germline CDR1 and CDR2: SGHTS and YDEGEE. Losses at the gene ends were 0 bases for V and 2 bases for J; bases not matched to a gene: 5. Here the CDR3 DNA reads TGTGCCAGCAGCTTGGCTTTAGCGGGGTACACAGATACGCAGTATTTT. Protein sequence: CASSLALAGYTDTQYF. Together with reference TRBV5-8 and TRBJ2-3, the CDR3 gives the full variable domain: EAGVTQSPTHLIKTRGQQATLRCSPISGHTSVYWYQQALGLGLQFLLWYDEGEERNRGNFPPRFSGRQFPNYSSELNVNALELEDSALYLCASSLALAGYTDTQYFGPGTRLTVL.

This clone was counted once. The rearrangement uses TRBV28 and TRBJ1-1, with D unresolved. V gave up 6 bases and J gave up 1 base, with 6 bases separating them. The CDR3 contains 12 residues. The germline CDR1 and CDR2 sequences are MDHEN and SYDVKM. Here the CDR3 reads CASRKRNTEAFF. CDR3 DNA sequence: TGTGCCAGCAGAAAGCGGAACACTGAAGCTTTCTTT.

This chain uses TRBV5-1 with TRBJ1-1, with 7 bases aligning to TRBD1. V shed 5 bases, J shed 1 base, and the junction held 2 bases outside the gene matches. The CDR3 contains 13 residues. Germline values: CDR1 SGHRS, CDR2 YFSETQ. The CDR3 nucleotides read TGCGCCAGCAGGCAGGGGGGGAACACTGAAGCTTTCTTT. This codes for CASRQGGNTEAFF.

This clone was detected a few times. The J gene is TRBJ2-3, the V gene TRBV5-1; TRBD2 is a possible D gene (6 bases). The CDR3 runs to 14 residues. Between the trimmed V and J ends, which lost 2 bases and 5 bases, there was a span of 12 bases. Germline V CDR1 and CDR2: SGHRS, YFSETQ. CDR3 nucleotides: TGCGCCAGCAGCTTCGGAGGGGTAGGAGATACGCAGTATTTT. This codes for CASSFGGVGDTQYF.

The genes are TRBV10-2 and TRBJ1-5, with 10 nucleotides matching TRBD1. V dropped 6 bases and J dropped 7; count of bases not matched to a gene: 9. The CDR3 runs to 15 residues. Germline CDR1 and CDR2: WSHSY and SAAADI. CDR3 coding DNA: TGCGCCAGCAGGGAGACAGGGGGCACGGGACAGCCCCAGCATTTT. Translation: CASRETGGTGQPQHF.

J is TRBJ1-6 and V is TRBV30; D perhaps matches TRBD1 (6 bases). V was cut by 2 bases and J by 5 bases, with 13 bases left in between. Germline CDR1 reads GTSNPN; CDR2 reads SVGIG (reference sequence). This CDR3 has 15 residues. Here the CDR3 reads CAWSPLQGNNSPLHF. The CDR3 DNA reads as TGTGCCTGGAGTCCCCTACAGGGAAATAATTCACCCCTCCACTTT.

V usage is TRBV18 and J usage is TRBJ1-2; no definite D call. Per germline, CDR1 KGHSH and CDR2 LQKENI. This CDR3 has 13 residues. V was cut by 3 bases and J by 3 bases, with 8 bases left in between. The CDR3, as DNA: TGTGCCAGCTCACCGGGTCAGGACTATGGCTACACCTTC. As protein: CASSPGQDYGYTF.

To note about this clone: Other DNA variants within this sample encode the same CDR3. The chain joins TRBV27 to TRBJ2-5; D perhaps matches TRBD1 (6 bases). This CDR3 has 13 residues. The germline V and J ends were trimmed by 5 bases and 1 base, with 8 bases remaining between them. Per the germline V gene, CDR1 is MNHEY and CDR2 is SMNVEV (reference sequence). CDR3 sequence: CASSGQLQETQYF. For the CDR3, the DNA is TGTGCCAGCAGTGGACAGCTCCAAGAGACCCAGTACTTC.

This clone was detected a few times. The genes are TRBV5-6 and TRBJ1-2, with a tentative D call TRBD1 (6 bases). The CDR3 is made up of 15 amino acids. Looked up from germline, CDR1 is SGHDT and CDR2 is YYEEEE. Trimming took 4 bases from V and 3 from J, leaving 16 bases between them. The CDR3 spells CASSPPGGADYGYTF. In DNA, the CDR3 is TGTGCCAGCAGCCCCCCCGGGGGGGCAGACTATGGCTACACCTTC.

CDR3 nucleotide sequence: TGTGCCAGCAGCGTAGATTTGTCGGCGAGGACCGGGGAGCTGTTTTTT. Translated, it gives CASSVDLSARTGELFF. The genes are TRBV9 and TRBJ2-2; D gene uncertain. CDR1 and CDR2 (germline): SGDLS, YYNGEE. V was shortened by 0 bases and J by 5 bases, with 14 bases between the two germline ends. This CDR3 is 16 amino acids long.

The chain carries TRBV2 and TRBJ2-7; a weak D match, TRBD2 (7 bases). V lost 6 bases to trimming and J lost 3 bases, with 12 bases between them. CDR1 and CDR2 from the germline V gene are SNHLY and FYNNEI. The CDR3 is made up of 13 amino acids. CDR3 DNA sequence: TGTGCCAGCAGCCGAGGGGGGGGCTACGAGCAGTACTTC. Translating it yields CASSRGGGYEQYF.

Details on this clone: Compared with germline, one end of the junction differs, possibly owing to a read error. The CDR3 is CASSEAGQDKSPLHF. The CDR3 nucleotides read TGTGCCAGCAGCGAGGCAGGACAGGATAAATCACCCCTCCACTTT. The chain joins TRBV9 to TRBJ1-6; TRBD1 aligns across 7 bases. Germline CDR1 reads SGDLS; CDR2 reads YYNGEE. This CDR3 comprises 15 residues.

CDR3 in DNA: TGCGCCAGCAGCTGGGACAGGGGGCCTGAAGCTTTCTTT. Translation: CASSWDRGPEAFF. The V call is TRBV5-1, the J call TRBJ1-1, with 12 nucleotides matching TRBD1. CDR3 length equals 13 residues. Germline V gene sequence: CDR1 SGHRS, CDR2 YFSETQ. Trimming took 3 bases from V and 6 from J; bases not matched to a gene: 0.

The rearrangement links TRBV5-1 to TRBJ2-3, with 13 positions matching TRBD2. The CDR3 covers 21 residues. The trim removed 0 bases at V and 0 bases at J, leaving 13 bases unmatched. The germline CDR1 and CDR2 sequences are SGHRS and YFSETQ. CDR3 in amino acids: CASSLGPKLAGGKTSTDTQYF. For the CDR3, the DNA is TGCGCCAGCAGCTTGGGTCCGAAACTAGCGGGGGGGAAGACTAGCACAGATACGCAGTATTTT.